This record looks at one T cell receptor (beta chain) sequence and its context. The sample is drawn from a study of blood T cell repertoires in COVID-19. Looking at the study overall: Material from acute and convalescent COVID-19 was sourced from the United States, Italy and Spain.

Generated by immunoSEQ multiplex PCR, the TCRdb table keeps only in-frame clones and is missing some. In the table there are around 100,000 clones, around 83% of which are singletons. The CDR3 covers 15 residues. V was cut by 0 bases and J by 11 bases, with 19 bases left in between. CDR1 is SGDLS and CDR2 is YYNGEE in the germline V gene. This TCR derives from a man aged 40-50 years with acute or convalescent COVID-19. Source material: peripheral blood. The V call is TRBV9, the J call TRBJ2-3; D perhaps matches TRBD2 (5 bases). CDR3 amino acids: CASSVGSGLSFGQYF. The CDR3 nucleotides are TGTGCCAGCAGCGTAGGAAGCGGACTTTCCTTCGGGCAGTATTTT.